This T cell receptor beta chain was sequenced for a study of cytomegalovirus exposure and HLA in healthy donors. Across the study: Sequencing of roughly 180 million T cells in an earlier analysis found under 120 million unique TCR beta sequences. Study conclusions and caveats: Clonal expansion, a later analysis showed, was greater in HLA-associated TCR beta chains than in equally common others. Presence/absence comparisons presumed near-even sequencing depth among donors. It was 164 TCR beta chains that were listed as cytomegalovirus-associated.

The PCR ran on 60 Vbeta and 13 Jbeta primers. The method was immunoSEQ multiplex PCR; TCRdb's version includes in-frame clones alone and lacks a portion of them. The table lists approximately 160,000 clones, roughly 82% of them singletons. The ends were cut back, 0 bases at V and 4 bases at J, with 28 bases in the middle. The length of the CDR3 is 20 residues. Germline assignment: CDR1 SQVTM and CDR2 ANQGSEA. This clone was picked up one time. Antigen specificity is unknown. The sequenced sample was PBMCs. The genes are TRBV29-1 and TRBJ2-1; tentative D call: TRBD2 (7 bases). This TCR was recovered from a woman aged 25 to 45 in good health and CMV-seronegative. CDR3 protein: CSVEDRGGGLDGRSYNEQFF. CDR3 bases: TGCAGCGTTGAAGATCGAGGGGGAGGGCTGGACGGGAGGAGTTACAATGAGCAGTTCTTC.